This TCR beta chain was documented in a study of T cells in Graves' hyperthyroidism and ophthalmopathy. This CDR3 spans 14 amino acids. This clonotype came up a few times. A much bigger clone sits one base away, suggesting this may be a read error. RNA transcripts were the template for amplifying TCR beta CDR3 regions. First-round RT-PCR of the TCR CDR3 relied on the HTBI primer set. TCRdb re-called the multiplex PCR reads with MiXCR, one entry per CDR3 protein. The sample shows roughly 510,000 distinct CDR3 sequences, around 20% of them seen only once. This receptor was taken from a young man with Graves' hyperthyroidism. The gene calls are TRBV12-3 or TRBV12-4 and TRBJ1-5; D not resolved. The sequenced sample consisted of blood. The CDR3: CACSPFRTNQPQHF. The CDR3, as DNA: TGTGCCTGCAGTCCGTTCAGGACGAATCAGCCCCAGCATTTT.